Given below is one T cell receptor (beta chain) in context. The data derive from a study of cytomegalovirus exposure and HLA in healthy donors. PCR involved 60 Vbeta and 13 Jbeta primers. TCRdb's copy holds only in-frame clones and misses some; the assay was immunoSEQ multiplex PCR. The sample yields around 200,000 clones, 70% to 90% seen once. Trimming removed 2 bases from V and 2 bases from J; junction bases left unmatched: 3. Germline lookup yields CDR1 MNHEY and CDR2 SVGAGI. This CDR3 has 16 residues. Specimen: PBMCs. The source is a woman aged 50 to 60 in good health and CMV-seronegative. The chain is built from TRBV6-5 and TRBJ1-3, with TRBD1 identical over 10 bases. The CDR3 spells CASSYRGQGAGNTIYF. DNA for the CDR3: TGTGCCAGCAGTTACCGCGGACAGGGGGCTGGAAACACCATATATTTT.